The clone carrying this TCR beta chain was observed at least ten times. V gave up 0 bases and J gave up 8 bases, with 14 bases separating them. CDR3 length: 14 residues. Looked up from germline, CDR1 is SGDLS and CDR2 is YYNGEE. The data were taken from a study of T cells in Graves' hyperthyroidism and ophthalmopathy. RNA transcripts gave rise to amplified TCR beta CDR3 regions. The HTBI primer set drove a first-round RT-PCR of the TCR CDR3. TCRdb used MiXCR to reprocess the multiplex PCR reads, holding one entry per CDR3 protein. The table includes 750,000 to 900,000 distinct CDR3 sequences, around 39% detected once.

Source material: blood. The V call is TRBV9, the J call TRBJ1-2; D is possibly TRBD1 (5 bases). This TCR came from a man between 18 and 29 years old with Graves' hyperthyroidism. CDR3 bases: TGTGCCAGCAGCGTAGGGGGAGGGGTTGACGGCTACACCTTC. Translating gives CASSVGGGVDGYTF.